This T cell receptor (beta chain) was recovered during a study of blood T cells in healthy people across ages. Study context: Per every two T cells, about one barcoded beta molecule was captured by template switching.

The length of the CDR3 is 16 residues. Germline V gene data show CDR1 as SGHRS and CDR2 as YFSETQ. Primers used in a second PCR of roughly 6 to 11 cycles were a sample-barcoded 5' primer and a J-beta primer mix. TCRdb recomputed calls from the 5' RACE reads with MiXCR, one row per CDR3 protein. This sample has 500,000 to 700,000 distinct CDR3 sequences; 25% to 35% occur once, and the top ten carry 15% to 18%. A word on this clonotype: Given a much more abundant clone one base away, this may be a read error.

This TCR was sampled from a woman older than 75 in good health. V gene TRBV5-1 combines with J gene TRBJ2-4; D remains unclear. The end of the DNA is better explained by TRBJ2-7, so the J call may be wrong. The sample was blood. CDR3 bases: TGCGCCAGCAGCTTGGCCGGTCGCCGGGTAGCCCACGAGCAGTACTTC. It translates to CASSLAGRRVAHEQYF.